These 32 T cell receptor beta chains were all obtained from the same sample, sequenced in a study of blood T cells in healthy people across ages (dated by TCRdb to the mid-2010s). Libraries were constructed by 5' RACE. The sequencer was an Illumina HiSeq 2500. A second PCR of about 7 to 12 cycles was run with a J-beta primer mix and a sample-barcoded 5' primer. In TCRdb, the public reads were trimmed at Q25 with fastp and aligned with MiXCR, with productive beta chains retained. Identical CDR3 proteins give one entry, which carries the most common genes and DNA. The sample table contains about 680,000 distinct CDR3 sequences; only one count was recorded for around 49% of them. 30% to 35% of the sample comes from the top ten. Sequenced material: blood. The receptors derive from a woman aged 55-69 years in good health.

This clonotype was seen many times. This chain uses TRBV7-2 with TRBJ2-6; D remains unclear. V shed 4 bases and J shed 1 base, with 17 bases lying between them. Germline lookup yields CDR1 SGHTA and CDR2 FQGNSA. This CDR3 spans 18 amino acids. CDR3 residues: CASSSRSLFTSGANVLTF. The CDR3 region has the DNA TGTGCCAGCAGCTCCCGTTCCCTGTTTACTTCTGGGGCCAACGTCCTGACTTTC.

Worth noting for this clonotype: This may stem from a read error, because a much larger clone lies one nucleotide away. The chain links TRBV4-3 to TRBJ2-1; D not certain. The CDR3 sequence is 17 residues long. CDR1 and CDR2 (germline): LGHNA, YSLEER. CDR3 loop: CASSQDTAVVSYDEQFF. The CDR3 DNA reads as TGCGCCAGCAGCCAAGATACCGCAGTAGTGTCCTACGATGAGCAGTTCTTC.

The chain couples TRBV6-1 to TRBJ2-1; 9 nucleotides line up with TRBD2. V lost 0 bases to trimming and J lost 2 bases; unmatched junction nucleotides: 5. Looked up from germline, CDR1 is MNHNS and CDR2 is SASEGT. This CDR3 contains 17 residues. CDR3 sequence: CASSEAWASGTYNEQFF. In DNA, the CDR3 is TGTGCCAGCAGTGAAGCGTGGGCTAGCGGGACCTACAATGAGCAGTTCTTC.

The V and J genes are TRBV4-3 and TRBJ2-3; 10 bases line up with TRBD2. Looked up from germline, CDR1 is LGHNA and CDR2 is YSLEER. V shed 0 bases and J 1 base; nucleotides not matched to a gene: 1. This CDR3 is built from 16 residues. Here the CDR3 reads CASSQEGTSGTDTQYF. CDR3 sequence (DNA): TGCGCCAGCAGCCAAGAAGGGACTAGCGGCACAGATACGCAGTATTTT.

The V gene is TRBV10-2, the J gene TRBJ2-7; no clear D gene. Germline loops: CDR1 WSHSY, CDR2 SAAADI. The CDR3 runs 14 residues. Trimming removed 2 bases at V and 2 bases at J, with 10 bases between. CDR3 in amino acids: CASSEKGTAYEQYF. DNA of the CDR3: TGCGCCAGCAGTGAGAAGGGAACAGCCTACGAGCAGTACTTC.

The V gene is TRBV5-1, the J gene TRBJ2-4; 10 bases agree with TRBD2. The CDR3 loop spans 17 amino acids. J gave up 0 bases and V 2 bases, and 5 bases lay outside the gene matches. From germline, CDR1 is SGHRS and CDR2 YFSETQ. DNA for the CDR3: TGCGCCAGCAGCTTTCTAGCGGGAGAGCTAGCCAAAAACATTCAGTACTTC. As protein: CASSFLAGELAKNIQYF.

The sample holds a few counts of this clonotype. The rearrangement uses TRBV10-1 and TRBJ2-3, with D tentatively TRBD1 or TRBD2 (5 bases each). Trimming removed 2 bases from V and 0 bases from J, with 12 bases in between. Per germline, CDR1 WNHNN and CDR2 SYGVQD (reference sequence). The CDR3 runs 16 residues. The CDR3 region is CASSEQSGRSTDTQYF. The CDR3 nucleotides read TGCGCCAGCAGTGAGCAGTCAGGGAGAAGCACAGATACGCAGTATTTT.

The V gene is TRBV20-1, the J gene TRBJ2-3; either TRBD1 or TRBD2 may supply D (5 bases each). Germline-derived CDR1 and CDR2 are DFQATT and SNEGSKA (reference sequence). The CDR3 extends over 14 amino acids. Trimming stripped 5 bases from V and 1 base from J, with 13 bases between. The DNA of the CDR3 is TGCAGTGCTCCGGGGCAGTTTCGCACAGATACGCAGTATTTT. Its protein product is CSAPGQFRTDTQYF.

CDR3 bases: TGCAGTGCTTGGAGCGGACTAGGAGAAGAGACCCAGTACTTC. Translated: CSAWSGLGEETQYF. The chain uses TRBV20-1 and TRBJ2-5; TRBD2 matches 7 bases. J lost 3 bases, V lost 5 bases, and 9 bases had no gene match. Germline V gene data show CDR1 as DFQATT and CDR2 as SNEGSKA (reference sequence). This CDR3 contains 14 residues.

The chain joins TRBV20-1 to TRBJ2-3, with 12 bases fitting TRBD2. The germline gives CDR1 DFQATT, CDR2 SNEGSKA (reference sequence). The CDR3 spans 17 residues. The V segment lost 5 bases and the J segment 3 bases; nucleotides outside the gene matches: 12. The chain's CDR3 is CSAEGTSGPSGTDTQYF. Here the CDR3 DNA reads TGCAGTGCTGAGGGGACTAGCGGGCCCTCGGGGACAGATACGCAGTATTTT.

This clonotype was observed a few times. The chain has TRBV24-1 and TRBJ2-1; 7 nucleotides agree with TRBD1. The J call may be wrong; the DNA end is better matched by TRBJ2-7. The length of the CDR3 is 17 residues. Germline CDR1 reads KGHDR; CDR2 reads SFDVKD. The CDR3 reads CATSAPQGRGSDNEQYF. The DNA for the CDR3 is TGTGCCACCAGTGCCCCCCAGGGCAGGGGGTCCGACAATGAGCAGTACTTC.

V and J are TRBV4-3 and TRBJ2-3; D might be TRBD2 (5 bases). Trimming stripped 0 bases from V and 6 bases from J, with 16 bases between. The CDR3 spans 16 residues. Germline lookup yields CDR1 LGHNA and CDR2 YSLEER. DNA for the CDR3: TGCGCCAGCAGCCAAGATCCCCGGCCAGGCGGGGATACGCAGTATTTT. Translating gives CASSQDPRPGGDTQYF.

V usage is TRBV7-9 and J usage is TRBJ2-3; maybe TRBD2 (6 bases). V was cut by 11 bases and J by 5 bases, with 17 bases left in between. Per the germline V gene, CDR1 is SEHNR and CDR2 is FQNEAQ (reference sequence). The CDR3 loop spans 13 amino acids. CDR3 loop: CAQAPASEDTQYF. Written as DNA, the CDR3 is TGTGCCCAGGCCCCAGCTAGCGAAGATACGCAGTATTTT.

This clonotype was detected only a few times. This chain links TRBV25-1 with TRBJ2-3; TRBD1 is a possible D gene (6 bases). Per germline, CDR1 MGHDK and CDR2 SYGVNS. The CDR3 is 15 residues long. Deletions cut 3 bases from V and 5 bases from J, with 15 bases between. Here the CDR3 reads CASSEIGRGGDTQYF. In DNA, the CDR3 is TGTGCCAGCAGTGAGATTGGGAGAGGGGGAGATACGCAGTATTTT.

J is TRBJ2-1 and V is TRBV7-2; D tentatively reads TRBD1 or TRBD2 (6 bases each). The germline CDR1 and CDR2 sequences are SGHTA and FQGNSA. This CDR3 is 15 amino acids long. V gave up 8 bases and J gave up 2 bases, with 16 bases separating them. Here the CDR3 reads CASVWGAGTYNEQFF. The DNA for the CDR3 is TGTGCCAGCGTTTGGGGGGCGGGTACCTACAATGAGCAGTTCTTC.

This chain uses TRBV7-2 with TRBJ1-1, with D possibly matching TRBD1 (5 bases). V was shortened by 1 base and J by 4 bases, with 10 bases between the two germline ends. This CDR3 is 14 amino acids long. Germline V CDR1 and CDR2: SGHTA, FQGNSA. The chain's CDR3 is CASSLEGESTEAFF. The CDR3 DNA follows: TGTGCCAGCAGCTTAGAAGGGGAGAGCACTGAAGCTTTCTTT.

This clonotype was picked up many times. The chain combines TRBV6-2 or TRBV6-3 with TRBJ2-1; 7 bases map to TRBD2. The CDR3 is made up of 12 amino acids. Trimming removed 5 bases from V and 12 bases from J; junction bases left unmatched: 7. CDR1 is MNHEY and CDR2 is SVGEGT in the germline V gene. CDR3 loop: CASSTTGGRQFF. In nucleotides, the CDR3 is TGTGCCAGCAGTACGACCGGGGGGAGGCAGTTCTTC.

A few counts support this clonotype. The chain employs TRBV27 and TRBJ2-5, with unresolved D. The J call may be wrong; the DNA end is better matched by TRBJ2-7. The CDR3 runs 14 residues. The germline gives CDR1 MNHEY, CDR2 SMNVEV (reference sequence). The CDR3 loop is CASSLFSPSYEQYF. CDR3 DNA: TGTGCCAGCAGTTTATTCAGCCCATCTTACGAGCAGTACTTC.

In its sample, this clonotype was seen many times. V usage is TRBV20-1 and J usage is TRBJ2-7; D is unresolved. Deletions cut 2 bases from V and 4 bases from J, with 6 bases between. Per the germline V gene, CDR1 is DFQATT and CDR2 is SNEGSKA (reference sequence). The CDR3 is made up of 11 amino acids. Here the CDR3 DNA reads TGCAGTGCTAGAACTGGGTACGAGCAGTACTTC. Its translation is CSARTGYEQYF.

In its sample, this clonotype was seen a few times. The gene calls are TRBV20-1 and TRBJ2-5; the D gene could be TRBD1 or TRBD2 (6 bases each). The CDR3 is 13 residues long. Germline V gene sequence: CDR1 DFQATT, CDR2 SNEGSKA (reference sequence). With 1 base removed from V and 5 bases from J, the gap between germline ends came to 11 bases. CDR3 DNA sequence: TGCAGTGCTAGAGGGGGGGCCTACGAGACCCAGTACTTC. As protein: CSARGGAYETQYF.

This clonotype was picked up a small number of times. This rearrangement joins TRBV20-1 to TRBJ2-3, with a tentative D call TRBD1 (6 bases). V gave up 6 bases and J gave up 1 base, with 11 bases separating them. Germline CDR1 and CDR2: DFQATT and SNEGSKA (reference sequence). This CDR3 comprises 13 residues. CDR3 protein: CSAQDSGTDTQYF. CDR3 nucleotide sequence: TGCAGTGCGCAGGACAGTGGCACAGATACGCAGTATTTT.

CDR3 sequence: CASTISRGKQPQHF. Written as DNA, the CDR3 is TGTGCCAGCACCATATCCAGGGGTAAACAGCCCCAGCATTTT. The genes are TRBV3-1 and TRBJ1-5; tentative D call: TRBD1 (6 bases). The V gene's germline CDR1 is LGHDT and CDR2 YNNKEL (reference sequence). The CDR3 length is 14 residues. V was pared by 7 bases and J by 7 bases, with 17 bases between.

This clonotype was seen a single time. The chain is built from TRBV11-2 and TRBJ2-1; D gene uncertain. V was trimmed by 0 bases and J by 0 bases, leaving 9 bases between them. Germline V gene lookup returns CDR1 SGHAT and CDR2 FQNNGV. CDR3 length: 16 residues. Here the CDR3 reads CASSLDSHNSYNEQFF. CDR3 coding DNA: TGTGCCAGCAGCTTAGATTCCCACAACTCCTACAATGAGCAGTTCTTC.

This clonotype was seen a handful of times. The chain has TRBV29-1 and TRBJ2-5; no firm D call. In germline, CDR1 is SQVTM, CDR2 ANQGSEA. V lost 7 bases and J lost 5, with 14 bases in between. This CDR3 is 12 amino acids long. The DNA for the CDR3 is TGCAGCGGAAGTGCCCCCAGCGAGACCCAGTACTTC. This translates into CSGSAPSETQYF.

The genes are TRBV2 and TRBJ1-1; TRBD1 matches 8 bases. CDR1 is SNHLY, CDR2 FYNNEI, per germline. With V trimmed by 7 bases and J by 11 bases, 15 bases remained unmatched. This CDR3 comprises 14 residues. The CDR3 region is CASKVNRGDSVAFF. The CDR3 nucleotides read TGTGCCAGCAAAGTCAACAGGGGGGACTCGGTGGCTTTCTTT.

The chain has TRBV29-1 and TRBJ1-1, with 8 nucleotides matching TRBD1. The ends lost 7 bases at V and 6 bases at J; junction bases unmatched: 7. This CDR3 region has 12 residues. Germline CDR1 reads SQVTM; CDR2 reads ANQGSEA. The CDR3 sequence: CSGVDRDAEAFF. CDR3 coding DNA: TGCAGCGGTGTGGACAGGGACGCTGAAGCTTTCTTT.

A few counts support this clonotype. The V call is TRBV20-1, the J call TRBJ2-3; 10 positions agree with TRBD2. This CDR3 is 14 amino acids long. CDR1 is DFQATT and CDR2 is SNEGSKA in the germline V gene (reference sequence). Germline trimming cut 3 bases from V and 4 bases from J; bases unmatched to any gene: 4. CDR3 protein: CSARASGSSDTQYF. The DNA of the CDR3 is TGCAGTGCTAGGGCTAGCGGGAGTTCAGATACGCAGTATTTT.

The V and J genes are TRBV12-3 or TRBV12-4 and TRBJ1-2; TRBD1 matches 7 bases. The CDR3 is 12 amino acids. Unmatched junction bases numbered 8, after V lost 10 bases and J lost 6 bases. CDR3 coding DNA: TGTGCCACCGACAGGGATACTAATGGCTACACCTTC. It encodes CATDRDTNGYTF.

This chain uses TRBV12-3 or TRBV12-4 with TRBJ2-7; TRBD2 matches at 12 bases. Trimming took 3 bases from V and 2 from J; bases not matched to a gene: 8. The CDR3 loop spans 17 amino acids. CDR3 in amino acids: CASSFARLAGDTYEQYF. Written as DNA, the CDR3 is TGTGCCAGCAGTTTTGCCCGACTAGCGGGAGACACCTACGAGCAGTACTTC.

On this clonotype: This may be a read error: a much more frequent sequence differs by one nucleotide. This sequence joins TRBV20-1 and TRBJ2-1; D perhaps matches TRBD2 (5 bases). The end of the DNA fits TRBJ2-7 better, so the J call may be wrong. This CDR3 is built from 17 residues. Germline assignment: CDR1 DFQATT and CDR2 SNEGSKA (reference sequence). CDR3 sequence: CSARVGAERSSYNEQYF. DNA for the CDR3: TGCAGTGCTAGAGTGGGAGCCGAGCGCAGCTCCTACAATGAGCAGTACTTC.

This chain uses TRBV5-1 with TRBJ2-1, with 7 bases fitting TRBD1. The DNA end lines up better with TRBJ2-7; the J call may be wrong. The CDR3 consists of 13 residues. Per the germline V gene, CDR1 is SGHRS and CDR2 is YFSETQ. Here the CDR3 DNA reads TGCGCCAGCAGCGTCAGGGGGACCAATGAGCAGTACTTC. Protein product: CASSVRGTNEQYF.

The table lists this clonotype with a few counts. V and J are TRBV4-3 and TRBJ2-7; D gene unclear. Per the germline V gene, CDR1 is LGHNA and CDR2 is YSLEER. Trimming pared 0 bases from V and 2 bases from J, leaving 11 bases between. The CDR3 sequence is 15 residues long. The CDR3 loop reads CASSQEWGSTYEQYF. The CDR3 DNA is TGCGCCAGCAGCCAAGAGTGGGGTAGTACCTACGAGCAGTACTTC.